This TCR beta chain stems from a study of shared clonotypes between healthy human individuals. The data were produced by immunoSEQ multiplex PCR, yet TCRdb's version contains in-frame clones alone and is incomplete. This table holds around 480,000 clones, about three quarters found once. V lost 3 bases, J lost 2 bases, and 4 bases lay in between. Germline values: CDR1 LNHDA, CDR2 SQIVND (reference sequence). This CDR3 spans 12 amino acids. This receptor was identified in a woman aged 40-49 years in good health. Some clones in this sample may be carry-over from other donors' samples. Material: PBMCs. V and J are TRBV19 and TRBJ2-5; no clear D. The CDR3 loop reads CASSIGQETQYF. For the CDR3, the DNA is TGTGCCAGTAGTATTGGACAAGAGACCCAGTACTTC.